The next 5 T cell receptor beta chains were all read from a single sample in a study of cytomegalovirus exposure and HLA in healthy donors. Researchers ran the PCR with 60 Vbeta and 13 Jbeta primers. The assay was immunoSEQ multiplex PCR, and TCRdb's table has in-frame clones only and misses some. The table lists roughly 150,000 clones, approximately 84% of them singletons, with 7% in the top ten. The sample comprised PBMCs. These receptors were obtained from a woman aged 40 to 50 in good health and CMV-seropositive.

The genes are TRBV7-9 and TRBJ2-4; possible D gene TRBD2, 5 bases. In germline, CDR1 is SEHNR, CDR2 FQNEAQ (reference sequence). CDR3 length equals 12 residues. V lost 1 base, J lost 10 bases, and 8 bases lay in between. This chain's CDR3 is CASSLEAAIQYF. Here the CDR3 DNA reads TGTGCCAGCAGCTTAGAAGCGGCTATTCAGTACTTC.

The chain employs TRBV30 and TRBJ1-2; D perhaps matches TRBD1 (6 bases). This CDR3 has 11 residues. The germline CDR1 and CDR2 sequences are GTSNPN and SVGIG (reference sequence). Trimming stripped 5 bases from V and 7 bases from J, with 11 bases between. CDR3 DNA: TGTGCCTGGGTGCAGGGGTCTGGCTACACCTTC. Translating gives CAWVQGSGYTF.

The chain joins TRBV5-5 to TRBJ1-5; possibly TRBD1 for D (6 bases). CDR3 length equals 14 residues. Germline V gives CDR1 SGHKS, CDR2 YYEKEE (reference sequence). Trimming took 4 bases from V and 6 from J, leaving 14 bases between them. The CDR3 sequence is CASSPGGPIQPQHF. The CDR3 region has the DNA TGTGCCAGCAGCCCGGGGGGCCCTATTCAGCCCCAGCATTTT.

The chain combines TRBV18 with TRBJ1-2; 7 bases fit TRBD1. Germline V gene sequence: CDR1 KGHSH, CDR2 LQKENI. Unmatched junction bases numbered 6, after V lost 1 base and J lost 1 base. The CDR3 totals 16 residues. The CDR3 DNA reads TGTGCCAGCTCACCACAAAGGGGACAGAGTAACTATGGCTACACCTTC. It codes for CASSPQRGQSNYGYTF.

The genes are TRBV28 and TRBJ1-2, with D hard to call. Germline CDR1 reads MDHEN; CDR2 reads SYDVKM. V gave up 1 base and J gave up 8 bases, with 8 bases separating them. The CDR3 is 12 residues long. CDR3 DNA: TGTGCCAGCAGTTTATTATCGGGGGGCTACACCTTC. This codes for CASSLLSGGYTF.